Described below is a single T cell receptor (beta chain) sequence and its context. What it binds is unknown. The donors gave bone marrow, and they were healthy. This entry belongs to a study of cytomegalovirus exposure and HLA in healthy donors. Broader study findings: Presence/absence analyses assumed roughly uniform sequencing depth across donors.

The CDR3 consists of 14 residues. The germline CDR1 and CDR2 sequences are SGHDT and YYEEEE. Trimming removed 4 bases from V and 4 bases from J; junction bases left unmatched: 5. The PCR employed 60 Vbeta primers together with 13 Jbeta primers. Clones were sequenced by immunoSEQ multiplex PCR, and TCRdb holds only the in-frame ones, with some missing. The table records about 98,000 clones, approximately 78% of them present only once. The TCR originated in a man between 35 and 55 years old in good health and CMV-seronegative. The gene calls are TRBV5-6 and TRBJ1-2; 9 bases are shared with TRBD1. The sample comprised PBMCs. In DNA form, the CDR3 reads TGTGCCAGCAGCCGGGACAGGGAAACCTATGGCTACACCTTC. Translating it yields CASSRDRETYGYTF.